The 8 T cell receptor beta chains given below trace back to one sample, sequenced in a study of T cell repertoires in cytomegalovirus infection. TCRdb recomputed calls from the reads with MiXCR, one row per CDR3 protein. This sample has roughly 990,000 distinct CDR3 sequences; around 31% occur once, and the top ten carry around an eighth. Their antigen targets remain unknown. This specimen consisted of cultured CD8+ T cells from PBMCs, obtained from culture after CMV antigen stimulation. The receptors derive from a human donor in good health (CMV status not recorded). Some clones in this sample may be carry-over from other donors' samples.

The sample holds a few counts of this clonotype. The chain uses TRBV9 and TRBJ2-3; D call uncertain. Germline-derived CDR1 and CDR2 are SGDLS and YYNGEE. Trimming removed 3 bases from V and 0 bases from J, with 17 bases in between. This CDR3 comprises 17 residues. The CDR3 region is CASSGNPDTFSTDTQYF. CDR3 sequence (DNA): TGTGCCAGCAGCGGGAATCCAGACACGTTTAGCACAGATACGCAGTATTTT.

The V and J genes are TRBV7-9 and TRBJ2-3; the D gene is possibly TRBD1 (5 bases). V lost 4 bases and J 2 bases, leaving 16 bases between the germline ends. The CDR3 has 16 amino acids. Germline CDR1 SEHNR, CDR2 FQNEAQ (reference sequence). The CDR3 nucleotides are TGTGCCAGCAGCTCATTTGGGGCACAACCCACAGATACGCAGTATTTT. It specifies CASSSFGAQPTDTQYF.

This clonotype turned up a few times. The chain couples TRBV6-2 or TRBV6-3 to TRBJ2-3; D is unclear. CDR3 length: 15 residues. The V gene's germline CDR1 is MNHEY and CDR2 SVGEGT. The V and J ends lost 0 bases and 4 bases respectively, with 11 bases between them. CDR3 nucleotide sequence: TGTGCCAGCAGTTACTCCCTCGAAGGTGCAGATACGCAGTATTTT. This sequence encodes CASSYSLEGADTQYF.

This clonotype was seen repeatedly, ten times or more. The chain couples TRBV20-1 to TRBJ2-7, with 12 positions matching TRBD1. CDR1 is DFQATT, CDR2 SNEGSKA, per germline (reference sequence). This CDR3 is built from 9 residues. The CDR3 reads CSATGQGAV. The CDR3 bases are TGCAGTGCTACGGGACAGGGGGCCGTC.

V is TRBV14 and J is TRBJ2-3, with D possibly matching TRBD2 (5 bases). Germline CDR1 SGHDN, CDR2 FVKESK. The V gene lost 6 bases and the J gene lost 8 bases, with 12 bases spanning the gap. The CDR3 has 12 amino acids. CDR3 sequence: CASSHSEVTQYF. The CDR3 DNA reads TGTGCCAGCAGTCATAGCGAAGTTACGCAGTATTTT.

The rearrangement uses TRBV6-1 and TRBJ1-3; D might be TRBD1 (5 bases). Germline assignment: CDR1 MNHNS and CDR2 SASEGT. The CDR3 is 17 amino acids. The V gene lost 5 bases and the J gene lost 0 bases, with 17 bases spanning the gap. CDR3 region: CASSMAGTSISGNTIYF. CDR3 nucleotides: TGTGCCAGCAGTATGGCCGGGACGTCGATCTCTGGAAACACCATATATTTT.

Notes on this clonotype: A much larger clone differs by one base, so this may be a read error. J is TRBJ1-5 and V is TRBV15, with D possibly called TRBD1 or TRBD2 (5 bases each). The DNA end lines up better with TRBJ2-3; the J call may be wrong. The germline CDR1 and CDR2 sequences are LNHNV and YYDKDF (reference sequence). This CDR3 comprises 14 residues. The CDR3: CATSRGDGYQPQYF. For the CDR3, the DNA is TGTGCCACCAGCAGAGGGGACGGGTATCAGCCCCAGTATTTT.

This clonotype has only a few counts. A single base separates this from a much larger clone, so it may be a read error. Given the absence of the conserved phenylalanine or tryptophan at the CDR3 end, a read error is likely. V is TRBV7-9 and J is TRBJ2-1, with 8 bases fitting TRBD2. This CDR3 spans 14 amino acids. The junction had 6 bases not matched to a gene; V was cut back by 5 bases and J by 6 bases. Germline V gene data show CDR1 as SEHNR and CDR2 as FQNEAQ (reference sequence). CDR3 nucleotide sequence: TGTGCCAGCAGCCCAGGGACTAGGCGCAATGAGCAGTTCTCC. This sequence encodes CASSPGTRRNEQFS.